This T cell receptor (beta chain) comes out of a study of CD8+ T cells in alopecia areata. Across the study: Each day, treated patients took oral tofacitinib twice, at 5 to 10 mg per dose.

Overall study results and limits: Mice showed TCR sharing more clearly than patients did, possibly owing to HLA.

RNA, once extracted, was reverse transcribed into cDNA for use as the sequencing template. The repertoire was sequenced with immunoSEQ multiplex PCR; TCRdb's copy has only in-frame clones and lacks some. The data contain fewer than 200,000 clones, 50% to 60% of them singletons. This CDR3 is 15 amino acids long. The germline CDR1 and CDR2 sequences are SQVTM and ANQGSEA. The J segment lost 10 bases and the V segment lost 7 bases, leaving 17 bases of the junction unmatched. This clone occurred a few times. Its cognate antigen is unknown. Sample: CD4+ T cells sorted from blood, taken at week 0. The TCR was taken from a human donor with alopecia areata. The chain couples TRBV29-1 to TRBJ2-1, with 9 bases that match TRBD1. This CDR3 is CSAEPGTGWSREQFF. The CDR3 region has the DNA TGCAGCGCGGAGCCCGGGACAGGGTGGTCACGGGAGCAGTTCTTC.